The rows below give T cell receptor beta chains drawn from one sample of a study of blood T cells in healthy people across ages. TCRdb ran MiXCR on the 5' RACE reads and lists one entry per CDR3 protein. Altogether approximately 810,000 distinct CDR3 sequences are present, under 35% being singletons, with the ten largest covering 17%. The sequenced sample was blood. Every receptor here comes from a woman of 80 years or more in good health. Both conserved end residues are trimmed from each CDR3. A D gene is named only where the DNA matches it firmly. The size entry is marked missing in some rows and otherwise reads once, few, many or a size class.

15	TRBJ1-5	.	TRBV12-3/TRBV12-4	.	ASSLFGGTLSNQPQH
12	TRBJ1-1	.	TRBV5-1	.	ASSLENTNTEAF
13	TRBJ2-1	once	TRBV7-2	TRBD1	ASSLGGQGRGEQF
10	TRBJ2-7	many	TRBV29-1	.	SVAEGSYEQY
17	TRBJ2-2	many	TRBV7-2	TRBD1	ASSQRGTGGYTHTGELF
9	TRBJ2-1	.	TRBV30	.	AWSGQGEQF
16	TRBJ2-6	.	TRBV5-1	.	ASRPRGPTNSGANVLT
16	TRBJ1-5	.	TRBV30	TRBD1	AWTRRTGGQISNQPRH
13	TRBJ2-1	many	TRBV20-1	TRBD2	SARDRGGPHAEQF
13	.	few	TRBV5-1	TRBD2	ASSYIAGVGETQY
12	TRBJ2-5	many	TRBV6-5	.	ASSYSGSGETQY
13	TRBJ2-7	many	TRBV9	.	ASSVASGVQYEQY
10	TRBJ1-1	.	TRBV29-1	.	SAQGRRTEAF
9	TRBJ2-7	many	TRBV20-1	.	SARESYEQY
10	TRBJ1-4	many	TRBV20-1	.	STQDLNEKLF
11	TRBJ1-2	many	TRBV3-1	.	ASSQFSNYGYT
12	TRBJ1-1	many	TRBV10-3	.	AIRDKSVGTEAF
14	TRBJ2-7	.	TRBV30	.	AWSLSTRVGSYEQY
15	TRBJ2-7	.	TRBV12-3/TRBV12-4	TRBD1	ASSMATGTGGRYEQY
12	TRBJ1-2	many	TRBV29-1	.	SVDRSGADYGYT
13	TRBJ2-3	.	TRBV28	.	ASSTGRGRTDTQY
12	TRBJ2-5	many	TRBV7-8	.	ASSLAGGTGTQY
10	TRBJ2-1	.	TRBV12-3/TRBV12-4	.	ASSGWGNEQF
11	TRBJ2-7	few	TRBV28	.	AITGSRSYEQY
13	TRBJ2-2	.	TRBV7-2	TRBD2	ASSPAGGGTGELF
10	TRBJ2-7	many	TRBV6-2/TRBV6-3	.	ASSPGLGEQY
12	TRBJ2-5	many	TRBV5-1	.	ASSSGTVWETQY
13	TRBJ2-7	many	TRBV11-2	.	ASSDMGTDDYEQY
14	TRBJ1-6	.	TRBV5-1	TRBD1	ASSLDLRGIGSPLH
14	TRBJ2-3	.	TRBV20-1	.	SAPGDGAGITDTQY
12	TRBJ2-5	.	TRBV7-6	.	ASSGGPVEETQY
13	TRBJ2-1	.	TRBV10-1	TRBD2	ASSEGLAGVNEQF
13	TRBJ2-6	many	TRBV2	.	ASWRGSSGANVLT
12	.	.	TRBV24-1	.	ATSALGVQETQY
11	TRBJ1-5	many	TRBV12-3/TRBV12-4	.	ASSPGLGQPQH
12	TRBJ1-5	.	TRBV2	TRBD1	ASQRDRDGQPQH
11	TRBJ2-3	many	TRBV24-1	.	ATSDHSRTGQY
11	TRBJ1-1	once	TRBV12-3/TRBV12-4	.	ASRRFGDTEAF
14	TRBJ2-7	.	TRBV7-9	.	ASSSNPDSGAYEQY
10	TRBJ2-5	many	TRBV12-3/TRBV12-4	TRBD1	ASRFRGETQY
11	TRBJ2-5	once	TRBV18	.	ATSLQNQETQY
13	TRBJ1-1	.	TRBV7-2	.	ASSLEREGNTEAF
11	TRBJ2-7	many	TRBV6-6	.	ASSYLGSYEQY
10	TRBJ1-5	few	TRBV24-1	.	ATSDGPQPQH